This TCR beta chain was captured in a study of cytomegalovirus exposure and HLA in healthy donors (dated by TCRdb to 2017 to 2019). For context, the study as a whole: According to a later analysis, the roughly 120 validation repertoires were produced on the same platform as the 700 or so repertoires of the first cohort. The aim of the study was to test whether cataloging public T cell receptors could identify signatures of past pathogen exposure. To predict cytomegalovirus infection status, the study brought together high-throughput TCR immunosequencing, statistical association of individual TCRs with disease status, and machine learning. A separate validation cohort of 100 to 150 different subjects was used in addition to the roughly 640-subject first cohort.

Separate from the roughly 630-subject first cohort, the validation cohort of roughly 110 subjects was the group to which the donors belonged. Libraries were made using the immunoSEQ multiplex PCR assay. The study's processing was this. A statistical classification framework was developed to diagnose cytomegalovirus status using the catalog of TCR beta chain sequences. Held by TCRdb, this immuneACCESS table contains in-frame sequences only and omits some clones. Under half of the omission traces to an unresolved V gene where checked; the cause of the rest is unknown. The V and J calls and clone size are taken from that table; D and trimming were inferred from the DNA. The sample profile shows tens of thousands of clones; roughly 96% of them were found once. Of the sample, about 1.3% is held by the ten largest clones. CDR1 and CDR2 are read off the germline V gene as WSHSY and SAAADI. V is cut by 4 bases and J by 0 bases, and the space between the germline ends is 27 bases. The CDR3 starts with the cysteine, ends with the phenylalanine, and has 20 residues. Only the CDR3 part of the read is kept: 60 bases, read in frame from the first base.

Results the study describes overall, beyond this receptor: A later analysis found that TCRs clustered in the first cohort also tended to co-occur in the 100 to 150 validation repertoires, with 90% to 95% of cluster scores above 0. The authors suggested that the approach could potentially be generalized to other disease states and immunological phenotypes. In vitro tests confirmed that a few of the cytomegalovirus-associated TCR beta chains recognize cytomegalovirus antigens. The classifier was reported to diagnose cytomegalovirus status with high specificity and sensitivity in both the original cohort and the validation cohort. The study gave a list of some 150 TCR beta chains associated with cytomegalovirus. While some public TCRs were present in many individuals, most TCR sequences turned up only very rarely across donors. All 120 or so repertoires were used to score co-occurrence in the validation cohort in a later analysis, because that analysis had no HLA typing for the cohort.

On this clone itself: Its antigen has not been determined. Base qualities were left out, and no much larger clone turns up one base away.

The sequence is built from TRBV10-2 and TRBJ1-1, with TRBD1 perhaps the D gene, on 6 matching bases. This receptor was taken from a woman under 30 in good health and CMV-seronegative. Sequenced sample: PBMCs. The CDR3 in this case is CASSGWGRRSRVTVNTEAFF. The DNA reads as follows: TGCGCCAGCAGTGGATGGGGGCGTAGAAGCCGAGTCACTGTGAACACTGAAGCTTTCTTT.